The clone carrying this T cell receptor (beta chain) was detected only a few times. What it binds is unknown. V shed 6 bases, J shed 4 bases, and the junction held 17 bases outside the gene matches. CDR3 size: 18 residues. Germline CDR1 reads SEHNR; CDR2 reads FQNEAQ (reference sequence). The sorted Tregs were CD4+CD25+CD127-/low cells. Constant-region reverse primers amplified full-length variable regions, followed by semi-nested Nested Universal Primer A PCR. TCRdb recomputed calls from the 5' RACE reads with MiXCR, one row per CDR3 protein. The table lists about 57,000 distinct CDR3 sequences, approximately 26% of them singletons. Study-level points and caveats: The TCR gene usage of tumor memory CD4+ T cells clustered together with blood and lymph node memory CD4+ cells and with lymph node naive CD4+ cells.

The receptor comes from a female donor with breast cancer. The chain recombines TRBV7-9 with TRBJ2-4, with 8 bases fitting TRBD2. Source material: tumor-infiltrating Tregs sorted from the breast tumor. CDR3: CASSLPFRLAGRKNIQYF. The CDR3, as DNA: TGTGCCAGCAGTCTACCCTTTAGGTTAGCGGGGAGAAAAAACATTCAGTACTTC.